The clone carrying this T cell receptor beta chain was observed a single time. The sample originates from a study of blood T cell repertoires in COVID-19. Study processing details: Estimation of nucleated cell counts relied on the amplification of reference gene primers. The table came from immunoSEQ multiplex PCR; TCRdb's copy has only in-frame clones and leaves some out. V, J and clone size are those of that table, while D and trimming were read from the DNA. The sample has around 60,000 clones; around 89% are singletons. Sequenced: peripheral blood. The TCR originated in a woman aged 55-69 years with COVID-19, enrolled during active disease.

The CDR3 region has the DNA TGCGCCAGCAGTGACCCCGGGGGGGGCACCTACGAGCAGTACTTC. This translates into CASSDPGGGTYEQYF. The chain uses TRBV10-2 and TRBJ2-7, with 8 bases matching TRBD2. Germline CDR1 and CDR2: WSHSY and SAAADI. V shed 3 bases and J 2 bases; nucleotides not matched to a gene: 6. CDR3 length: 15 residues.